This is a list of T cell receptor beta chains from one sample in a study of blood T cell repertoires in COVID-19. Repertoires were generated with immunoSEQ multiplex PCR, while TCRdb's copy carries only in-frame clones and drops some. Of approximately 220,000 clones detected, 80% to 85% appear once; the ten largest clones hold 2% to 2.5%. Sequencing was done on a sample of peripheral blood. The receptors come from a woman aged 60 to 75 with acute or convalescent COVID-19. Each CDR3 is given with its conserved first and last residue. A D gene is named only where the DNA matches it firmly. Only part of the rows carry a size: once, few, many, or a class if the clone is expanded.

j_gene: TRBJ1-1
abundance: .
len: 17
v_gene: TRBV4-2
d_gene: TRBD1
CDR3aa: CASSQVGEGQGNTEAFF
CDR3nt: TGTGCCAGCAGCCAAGTTGGGGAGGGACAGGGGAACACTGAAGCTTTCTTT

j_gene: TRBJ1-3
abundance: .
len: 16
v_gene: TRBV5-1
d_gene: .
CDR3aa: CASSLDRPEVGNTIYF
CDR3nt: TGCGCCAGCAGCTTGGACAGGCCCGAGGTGGGAAACACCATATATTTT

j_gene: TRBJ1-2
abundance: .
len: 12
v_gene: TRBV5-1
d_gene: TRBD1
CDR3aa: CASSPTGGGYTF
CDR3nt: TGCGCCAGCAGCCCTACAGGGGGTGGCTACACCTTC

j_gene: TRBJ2-2
abundance: .
len: 15
v_gene: TRBV7-7
d_gene: .
CDR3aa: CASSPEPGNTGELFF
CDR3nt: TGTGCCAGCAGTCCCGAGCCGGGTAACACCGGGGAGCTGTTTTTT

j_gene: TRBJ1-4
abundance: .
len: 13
v_gene: TRBV30
d_gene: .
CDR3aa: CAWSVLGAEKLFF
CDR3nt: TGTGCCTGGAGTGTACTGGGAGCCGAAAAACTGTTTTTT

j_gene: TRBJ2-3
abundance: .
len: 14
v_gene: TRBV27
d_gene: .
CDR3aa: CASSLSPLPDTQYF
CDR3nt: TGTGCCAGCAGTTTATCTCCTCTTCCAGATACGCAGTATTTT

j_gene: TRBJ1-2
abundance: .
len: 15
v_gene: TRBV9
d_gene: .
CDR3aa: CASSAAGTPDYGYTF
CDR3nt: TGTGCCAGCAGCGCCGCCGGGACTCCGGACTATGGCTACACCTTC

j_gene: TRBJ2-2
abundance: .
len: 15
v_gene: TRBV7-6
d_gene: .
CDR3aa: CASRLGPGSGGELFF
CDR3nt: TGTGCCAGCAGGCTGGGGCCAGGGTCCGGCGGGGAGCTGTTTTTT

j_gene: TRBJ2-1
abundance: .
len: 19
v_gene: TRBV5-1
d_gene: TRBD2
CDR3aa: CASSLDILAGVTKYNEQFF
CDR3nt: TGCGCCAGCAGCTTGGATATACTAGCGGGGGTCACGAAGTACAATGAGCAGTTCTTC

j_gene: TRBJ2-7
abundance: .
len: 13
v_gene: TRBV6-5
d_gene: TRBD2
CDR3aa: CASSLRGGNEQYF
CDR3nt: TGTGCCAGCAGTTTACGGGGGGGGAACGAGCAGTACTTC

j_gene: TRBJ1-2
abundance: few
len: 13
v_gene: TRBV5-4
d_gene: TRBD1
CDR3aa: CASTGTGPDGYTF
CDR3nt: TGTGCCAGCACCGGGACAGGGCCTGACGGCTACACCTTC

j_gene: TRBJ2-7
abundance: .
len: 13
v_gene: TRBV27
d_gene: .
CDR3aa: CASSLQQGAEQYF
CDR3nt: TGTGCCAGCAGTTTGCAACAGGGAGCGGAGCAGTACTTC

j_gene: TRBJ2-5
abundance: .
len: 15
v_gene: TRBV11-2
d_gene: .
CDR3aa: CASSQGAAYGETQYF
CDR3nt: TGTGCCAGCAGCCAAGGGGCGGCTTATGGTGAGACCCAGTACTTC

j_gene: TRBJ2-1
abundance: .
len: 16
v_gene: TRBV5-4
d_gene: TRBD2
CDR3aa: CASSLGGGGAYNEQFF
CDR3nt: TGTGCCAGCAGCTTGGGAGGCGGGGGGGCGTACAATGAGCAGTTCTTC

j_gene: TRBJ1-2
abundance: .
len: 18
v_gene: TRBV27
d_gene: TRBD1
CDR3aa: CASRPLTGGVLFNYGYTF
CDR3nt: TGTGCCAGCAGGCCCCTAACAGGGGGCGTCCTTTTTAACTATGGCTACACCTTC

j_gene: TRBJ1-1
abundance: .
len: 15
v_gene: TRBV15
d_gene: .
CDR3aa: CATSRDLAGNTEAFF
CDR3nt: TGTGCCACCAGCAGAGATCTCGCGGGTAACACTGAAGCTTTCTTT

j_gene: TRBJ1-5
abundance: .
len: 15
v_gene: TRBV2
d_gene: .
CDR3aa: CASSRNRQANQPQHF
CDR3nt: TGTGCCAGCAGCCGGAATCGACAGGCGAATCAGCCCCAGCATTTT

j_gene: TRBJ1-2
abundance: .
len: 15
v_gene: TRBV10-2
d_gene: .
CDR3aa: CASTGFGVADYGYTF
CDR3nt: TGCGCCAGCACGGGGTTCGGGGTGGCGGACTATGGCTACACCTTC

j_gene: TRBJ1-1
abundance: .
len: 13
v_gene: TRBV12-3/TRBV12-4
d_gene: TRBD1
CDR3aa: CASSYTGGAEAFF
CDR3nt: TGTGCCAGCTCCTACACAGGGGGCGCTGAAGCTTTCTTT

j_gene: TRBJ1-3
abundance: few
len: 15
v_gene: TRBV18
d_gene: .
CDR3aa: CASSPQTGTGNTIYF
CDR3nt: TGTGCCAGCTCACCACAGACAGGAACTGGAAACACCATATATTTT

j_gene: TRBJ1-1
abundance: .
len: 17
v_gene: TRBV4-2
d_gene: .
CDR3aa: CASSLHFRRGINTEAFF
CDR3nt: TGTGCCAGCAGCCTCCATTTCCGAAGGGGGATTAACACTGAAGCTTTCTTT

j_gene: TRBJ1-6
abundance: .
len: 17
v_gene: TRBV2
d_gene: TRBD1
CDR3aa: CASSEDIEGQSTSPLHF
CDR3nt: TGTGCCAGCAGTGAAGATATCGAGGGACAGTCGACCTCACCCCTCCACTTT

j_gene: TRBJ2-2
abundance: .
len: 14
v_gene: TRBV29-1
d_gene: TRBD1
CDR3aa: CSAGEGAWGGELFF
CDR3nt: TGCAGCGCGGGCGAGGGGGCCTGGGGCGGGGAGCTGTTTTTT

j_gene: TRBJ1-2
abundance: .
len: 12
v_gene: TRBV3-1/TRBV3-2
d_gene: .
CDR3aa: CASSQEASGYTF
CDR3nt: TGTGCCAGCAGCCAAGAAGCGAGTGGCTACACCTTC

j_gene: TRBJ2-1
abundance: .
len: 14
v_gene: TRBV5-1
d_gene: TRBD1
CDR3aa: CATSQGALWNEQFF
CDR3nt: TGCGCCACGAGTCAGGGGGCCTTGTGGAATGAGCAGTTCTTC

j_gene: TRBJ2-5
abundance: .
len: 15
v_gene: TRBV6-2/TRBV6-3
d_gene: TRBD1
CDR3aa: CASSYGTGRSETQYF
CDR3nt: TGTGCCAGCAGTTACGGGACAGGGAGGTCGGAGACCCAGTACTTC

j_gene: TRBJ1-6
abundance: once
len: 14
v_gene: TRBV27
d_gene: .
CDR3aa: CASSIVPTSSPLHF
CDR3nt: TGTGCCAGCAGCATCGTCCCCACCAGTTCACCCCTCCACTTT

j_gene: TRBJ1-2
abundance: once
len: 16
v_gene: TRBV6-1
d_gene: TRBD1
CDR3aa: CASSGPGQGLFYGYTF
CDR3nt: TGTGCCAGCAGTGGACCGGGACAGGGCCTTTTTTATGGCTACACCTTC

j_gene: TRBJ2-1
abundance: .
len: 13
v_gene: TRBV7-8
d_gene: .
CDR3aa: CASIPPTGNEQFF
CDR3nt: TGTGCCAGCATCCCCCCCACGGGAAATGAGCAGTTCTTC

j_gene: TRBJ2-1
abundance: once
len: 14
v_gene: TRBV5-4
d_gene: .
CDR3aa: CASSLGPNSGEQFF
CDR3nt: TGTGCCAGCAGCTTGGGTCCAAATAGCGGTGAGCAGTTCTTC

j_gene: TRBJ2-3
abundance: few
len: 14
v_gene: TRBV2
d_gene: .
CDR3aa: CASSVRGSRYTQYF
CDR3nt: TGTGCCAGCAGTGTCAGGGGTTCTAGATATACGCAGTATTTT

j_gene: TRBJ2-7
abundance: .
len: 11
v_gene: TRBV2
d_gene: .
CDR3aa: CASIQALRQYF
CDR3nt: TGTGCCAGCATACAGGCTCTTCGGCAGTACTTC

j_gene: TRBJ1-6
abundance: .
len: 15
v_gene: TRBV28
d_gene: .
CDR3aa: CASRAQGRWNSPLHF
CDR3nt: TGTGCCAGCAGAGCACAGGGTAGATGGAATTCACCCCTCCACTTT

j_gene: TRBJ1-1
abundance: .
len: 13
v_gene: TRBV12-3/TRBV12-4
d_gene: TRBD1
CDR3aa: CASSRQGGTEAFF
CDR3nt: TGTGCCAGCAGCCGACAGGGAGGCACTGAAGCTTTCTTT

j_gene: TRBJ2-7
abundance: .
len: 15
v_gene: TRBV24-1
d_gene: .
CDR3aa: CATTQDREGTYEQYF
CDR3nt: TGTGCCACCACCCAGGACAGGGAGGGGACCTACGAGCAGTACTTC

j_gene: TRBJ2-7
abundance: .
len: 14
v_gene: TRBV5-1
d_gene: TRBD1
CDR3aa: CASSSGQGDNEQYF
CDR3nt: TGCGCCAGCAGCTCTGGACAGGGGGACAACGAGCAGTACTTC

j_gene: TRBJ1-5
abundance: .
len: 16
v_gene: TRBV28
d_gene: TRBD1
CDR3aa: CASSPIGQGSNQPQHF
CDR3nt: TGTGCCAGCAGTCCAATCGGACAGGGAAGCAATCAGCCCCAGCATTTT

j_gene: TRBJ2-1
abundance: .
len: 13
v_gene: TRBV4-1
d_gene: .
CDR3aa: CASSLGGYNEQFF
CDR3nt: TGCGCCAGCAGCCTCGGCGGGTACAATGAGCAGTTCTTC

j_gene: TRBJ2-1
abundance: .
len: 15
v_gene: TRBV29-1
d_gene: .
CDR3aa: CSVEVTGNSYNEQFF
CDR3nt: TGCAGCGTTGAAGTTACAGGAAACTCCTACAATGAGCAGTTCTTC

j_gene: TRBJ2-6
abundance: .
len: 15
v_gene: TRBV11-1
d_gene: .
CDR3aa: CASSLARSGANVLTF
CDR3nt: TGTGCCAGCAGCTTAGCCCGTTCCGGGGCCAACGTCCTGACTTTC

j_gene: TRBJ2-3
abundance: .
len: 16
v_gene: TRBV3-1/TRBV3-2
d_gene: TRBD2
CDR3aa: CASSQDSGGVSDTQYF
CDR3nt: TGTGCCAGCAGCCAAGATAGCGGGGGGGTTTCAGATACGCAGTATTTT

j_gene: TRBJ1-4
abundance: .
len: 15
v_gene: TRBV30
d_gene: .
CDR3aa: CAWSVLGGNNEKLFF
CDR3nt: TGTGCCTGGAGTGTATTGGGAGGGAATAATGAAAAACTGTTTTTT

j_gene: TRBJ2-1
abundance: .
len: 16
v_gene: TRBV7-6
d_gene: TRBD2
CDR3aa: CASSSKTSPPYNEQFF
CDR3nt: TGTGCCAGCAGCTCAAAGACTAGCCCCCCCTACAATGAGCAGTTCTTC

j_gene: TRBJ2-7
abundance: .
len: 16
v_gene: TRBV28
d_gene: TRBD1
CDR3aa: CASSPTLGTGGFEQYF
CDR3nt: TGTGCCAGCAGTCCCACACTTGGGACAGGGGGCTTCGAGCAGTACTTC

j_gene: TRBJ2-2
abundance: .
len: 18
v_gene: TRBV7-2
d_gene: TRBD2
CDR3aa: CASSLFSLWGRGAGELFF
CDR3nt: TGTGCCAGCAGCTTATTTTCGCTATGGGGGAGGGGCGCCGGGGAGCTGTTTTTT

j_gene: TRBJ2-7
abundance: .
len: 17
v_gene: TRBV5-1
d_gene: TRBD2
CDR3aa: CASSRLGAGGPSYEQYF
CDR3nt: TGCGCCAGCAGCCGATTGGGCGCGGGGGGTCCCTCCTACGAGCAGTACTTC

j_gene: TRBJ2-1
abundance: .
len: 15
v_gene: TRBV18
d_gene: TRBD1
CDR3aa: CASSPQGAFLYEQFF
CDR3nt: TGTGCCAGCTCTCCACAGGGGGCTTTTTTGTATGAGCAGTTCTTC

j_gene: TRBJ1-5
abundance: .
len: 12
v_gene: TRBV6-5
d_gene: .
CDR3aa: CASSRGVQPQHF
CDR3nt: TGTGCCAGCAGCCGGGGGGTTCAGCCCCAGCATTTT

j_gene: TRBJ2-7
abundance: .
len: 11
v_gene: TRBV2
d_gene: .
CDR3aa: CASQGFREQYF
CDR3nt: TGTGCCAGCCAAGGATTCAGGGAGCAGTACTTC

j_gene: TRBJ2-3
abundance: .
len: 15
v_gene: TRBV30
d_gene: .
CDR3aa: CAWTSLRSITDTQYF
CDR3nt: TGTGCCTGGACCTCCCTCAGAAGTATCACAGATACGCAGTATTTT

j_gene: TRBJ1-1
abundance: .
len: 13
v_gene: TRBV12-3/TRBV12-4
d_gene: TRBD1
CDR3aa: CASSLARGTEAFF
CDR3nt: TGTGCCAGCAGTTTAGCCAGGGGGACTGAAGCTTTCTTT

j_gene: TRBJ2-1
abundance: .
len: 15
v_gene: TRBV6-5
d_gene: TRBD2
CDR3aa: CASSYSLAGGNEQFF
CDR3nt: TGTGCCAGCAGTTACTCTTTAGCGGGGGGTAATGAGCAGTTCTTC

j_gene: TRBJ2-7
abundance: once
len: 13
v_gene: TRBV7-9
d_gene: .
CDR3aa: CASSFFSFYEQYF
CDR3nt: TGTGCCAGCAGCTTTTTTAGTTTCTACGAGCAGTACTTC

j_gene: TRBJ2-5
abundance: .
len: 16
v_gene: TRBV27
d_gene: TRBD2
CDR3aa: CASSPKLAGGKETQYF
CDR3nt: TGTGCCAGCAGCCCAAAGCTAGCGGGGGGTAAAGAGACCCAGTACTTC

j_gene: TRBJ2-7
abundance: once
len: 14
v_gene: TRBV11-1
d_gene: .
CDR3aa: CASSSPAPGYEQYF
CDR3nt: TGTGCCAGCAGCTCGCCAGCCCCGGGTTACGAGCAGTACTTC